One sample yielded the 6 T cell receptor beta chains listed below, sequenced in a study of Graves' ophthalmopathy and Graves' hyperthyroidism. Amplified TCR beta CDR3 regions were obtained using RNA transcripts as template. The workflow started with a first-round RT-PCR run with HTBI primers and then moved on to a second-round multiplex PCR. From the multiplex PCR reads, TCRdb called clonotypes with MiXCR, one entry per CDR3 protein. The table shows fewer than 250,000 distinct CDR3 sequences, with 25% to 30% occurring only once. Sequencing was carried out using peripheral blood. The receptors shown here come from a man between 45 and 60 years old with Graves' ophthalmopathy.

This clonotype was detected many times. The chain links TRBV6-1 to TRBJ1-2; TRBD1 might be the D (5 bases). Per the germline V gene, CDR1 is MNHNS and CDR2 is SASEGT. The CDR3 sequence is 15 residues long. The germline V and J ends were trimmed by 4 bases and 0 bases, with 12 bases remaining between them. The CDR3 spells CASSGGGHPNYGYTF. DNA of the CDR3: TGTGCCAGCAGTGGGGGCGGACATCCTAACTATGGCTACACCTTC.

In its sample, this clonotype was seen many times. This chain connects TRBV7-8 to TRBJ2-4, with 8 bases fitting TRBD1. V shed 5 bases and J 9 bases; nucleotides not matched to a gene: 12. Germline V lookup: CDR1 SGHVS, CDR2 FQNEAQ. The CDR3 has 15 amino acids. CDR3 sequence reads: CASSPPGQERGIQYF. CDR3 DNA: TGTGCCAGCAGCCCCCCGGGACAGGAAAGGGGCATTCAGTACTTC.

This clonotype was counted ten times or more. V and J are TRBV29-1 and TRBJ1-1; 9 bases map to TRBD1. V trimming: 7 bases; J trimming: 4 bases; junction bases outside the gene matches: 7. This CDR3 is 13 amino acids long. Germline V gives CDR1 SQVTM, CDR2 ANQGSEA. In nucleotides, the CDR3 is TGCAGCGACACACAGGGGGCGATCACTGAAGCTTTCTTT. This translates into CSDTQGAITEAFF.

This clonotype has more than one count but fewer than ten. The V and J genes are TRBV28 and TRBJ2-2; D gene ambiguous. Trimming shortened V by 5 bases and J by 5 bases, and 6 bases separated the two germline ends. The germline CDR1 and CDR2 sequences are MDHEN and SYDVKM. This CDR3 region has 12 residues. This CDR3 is CASSQRTGELFF. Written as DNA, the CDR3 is TGTGCCAGCAGTCAAAGGACCGGGGAGCTGTTTTTT.

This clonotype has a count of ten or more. The DNA of the CDR3 is TGTGCCAGCAGTCGCTGGGACAGCCAAGAAAAACTGTTTTTT. As protein: CASSRWDSQEKLFF. V and J are TRBV6-5 and TRBJ1-4, with 7 bases fitting TRBD1. Losses at the gene ends were 5 bases for V and 8 bases for J; bases not matched to a gene: 8. The CDR3 contains 14 residues. Per the germline V gene, CDR1 is MNHEY and CDR2 is SVGAGI.

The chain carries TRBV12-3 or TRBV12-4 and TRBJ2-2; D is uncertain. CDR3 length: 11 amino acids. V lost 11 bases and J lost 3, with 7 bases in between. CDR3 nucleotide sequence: TGTGCCGTTACTCACACCGGGGAGCTGTTTTTT. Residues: CAVTHTGELFF.